Detailed here is one TCR beta chain. This entry is derived from a study of blood T cell repertoires in COVID-19. The V end was cut by 2 bases, the J end by 0 bases, with 20 bases between. There are 20 residues in the CDR3. Germline V gene sequence: CDR1 KGHSH, CDR2 LQKENI. Grouping used clinical history reported by participants in a survey and questionnaire. Assay used: immunoSEQ multiplex PCR; TCRdb lists only in-frame clones, some missing. The table includes approximately 180,000 clones, roughly nine tenths detected once. The rearrangement uses TRBV18 and TRBJ1-6; D unclear. The sequenced material came from PBMCs or T cells enriched from blood (not recorded which). The sequence came from a woman aged 40 to 50 with acute COVID-19. The DNA for the CDR3 is TGTGCCAGCTCACCATACCAGAGGGCCGGCCGGAGCTCCTATAATTCACCCCTCCACTTT. It encodes CASSPYQRAGRSSYNSPLHF.